The rows below give T cell receptor beta chains drawn from one sample of a study of tumor-infiltrating lymphocytes in localized non-small cell lung cancer. Profiling relied on immunoSEQ multiplex PCR, and the TCRdb table lists in-frame clones only, not all of them. This table holds about 15,000 clones, around 65% found once. The sequenced material came from uninvolved lung tissue not adjacent to the tumor. Receptors were obtained from a human donor with non-small cell lung cancer. Each CDR3 is given with its conserved first and last residue. D genes are given only for firm matches. Part of the rows lack a size; the others show once, few, many or a class for expanded clones.

d_call j_call clone_size v_call cdr3_aa cdr3_nt
TRBD1 TRBJ1-2 - TRBV30 CAWSFRDRGNYGYTF TGTGCCTGGAGCTTCCGGGACAGGGGAAACTATGGCTACACCTTC
- TRBJ1-6 - TRBV6-1 CASSEAGSGGAHNSPLHF TGTGCCAGCAGTGAAGCAGGATCGGGGGGCGCCCATAATTCACCCCTCCACTTT
- TRBJ2-7 - TRBV7-9 CASSRTEGEQYF TGTGCCAGCAGCAGGACGGAGGGAGAGCAGTACTTC
- TRBJ1-5 few TRBV5-8 CATSAGGPQHF TGTGCCACCTCGGCTGGGGGGCCCCAGCATTTT
- TRBJ2-2 - TRBV2 CASSEGRGTGELFF TGTGCCAGCAGTGAGGGCAGGGGCACCGGGGAGCTGTTTTTT
- TRBJ2-5 - TRBV15 CATRLMGSETQYF TGTGCCACCAGGTTAATGGGTTCGGAGACCCAGTACTTC
TRBD1 TRBJ1-2 - TRBV7-3 CASSFWTGQTSLTF TGTGCCAGCAGCTTTTGGACAGGCCAGACTTCCCTCACCTTC
TRBD1 TRBJ2-7 - TRBV19 CASSIGATGGDYEQYF TGTGCCAGTAGTATAGGCGCGACAGGGGGTGACTACGAGCAGTACTTC
- TRBJ2-3 - TRBV6-5 CASIQGSTNTQYF TGTGCCAGCATTCAAGGGTCCACAAATACGCAGTATTTT
- TRBJ2-1 - TRBV30 CAWRYSSYNEQFF TGTGCCTGGAGATACAGTTCCTACAATGAGCAGTTCTTC
- TRBJ2-6 - TRBV2 CASTGTGISGANVLTF TGTGCCAGCACCGGGACGGGAATCTCTGGGGCCAACGTCCTGACTTTC
- TRBJ1-2 - TRBV2 CASTGDNYGYTF TGTGCCAGCACGGGAGATAACTATGGCTACACCTTC
TRBD1 TRBJ2-2 - TRBV5-1 CASSLAGQGVGITGELFF TGCGCCAGCAGCTTGGCCGGACAGGGGGTCGGTATCACCGGGGAGCTGTTTTTT
- TRBJ2-3 - TRBV7-6 CASSFSSEMEVQYF TGTGCCAGCAGCTTTTCTAGCGAGATGGAAGTGCAGTATTTT
TRBD2 TRBJ2-3 - TRBV5-6 CASSSWGLAGDADTQYF TGTGCCAGCAGTTCGTGGGGACTAGCGGGAGATGCAGATACGCAGTATTTT
- TRBJ2-7 - TRBV30 CAWSRGGYEQYF TGTGCCTGGTCAAGGGGGGGCTACGAGCAGTACTTC
- TRBJ1-1 - TRBV9 CASSSWDTTEAFF TGTGCCAGCAGCTCTTGGGACACCACTGAAGCTTTCTTT
- TRBJ2-1 - TRBV27 CASSLVGGRSNNEQFF TGTGCCAGCAGTTTGGTAGGGGGTCGATCCAACAATGAGCAGTTCTTC
- TRBJ1-1 medium-sized TRBV5-5 CASIRGGPDTAPEAFF TGTGCCAGCATCCGTGGGGGGCCCGACACAGCCCCTGAAGCTTTCTTT
TRBD1 TRBJ1-1 - TRBV30 CAWSVGTGNTEAFF TGTGCCTGGAGTGTAGGGACAGGTAACACTGAAGCTTTCTTT
TRBD1 TRBJ1-2 - TRBV10-3 CAISEEGAEGYTF TGTGCCATCAGTGAGGAGGGGGCCGAGGGCTACACCTTC
TRBD2 TRBJ2-7 - TRBV30 CAWSHRPYSGRARGSYEQYF TGTGCCTGGAGTCACCGACCCTATAGCGGGAGGGCCAGGGGGTCCTACGAGCAGTACTTC
- TRBJ2-7 medium-sized TRBV6-1 CASSPAESSYEQYF TGTGCCAGCAGTCCAGCGGAATCCTCCTACGAGCAGTACTTC
TRBD1 TRBJ2-2 - TRBV19 CASRRTGANTGELFF TGTGCCAGTAGAAGAACAGGGGCGAACACCGGGGAGCTGTTTTTT
- TRBJ1-1 - TRBV28 CASSPPVSRGNTEAFF TGTGCCAGCAGTCCCCCCGTTTCCAGGGGGAACACTGAAGCTTTCTTT
- TRBJ2-4 - TRBV9 CASSVDPLAKNIQYF TGTGCCAGCAGCGTAGACCCGCTAGCCAAAAACATTCAGTACTTC
TRBD1 TRBJ1-1 - TRBV29-1 CSVERGPNTEAFF TGCAGCGTTGAAAGGGGGCCGAACACTGAAGCTTTCTTT
- TRBJ2-5 few TRBV19 CASSMVRGETQYF TGTGCCAGTAGTATGGTCCGTGGGGAGACCCAGTACTTC
- TRBJ1-2 - TRBV7-2 CASSPPPYGYGYTF TGTGCCAGCAGCCCGCCCCCCTATGGCTATGGCTACACCTTC
- TRBJ1-1 few TRBV6-1 CASSGSGGRRNTEAFF TGTGCCAGCAGTGGGTCAGGAGGGAGGAGGAACACTGAAGCTTTCTTT
- TRBJ2-7 - TRBV10-3 CAISRVSSSYEQYF TGTGCCATCAGCAGGGTCAGTAGCTCCTACGAGCAGTACTTC
- TRBJ2-1 - TRBV29-1 CSVEWPSRNEQFF TGCAGCGTTGAGTGGCCTTCCCGCAATGAGCAGTTCTTC
- TRBJ2-7 few TRBV20-1 CSAGTGYEQYF TGCAGTGCCGGTACGGGGTACGAGCAGTACTTC
- TRBJ2-1 - TRBV2 CASSYRVYNEQFF TGTGCCAGCAGTTATAGGGTTTACAATGAGCAGTTCTTC
TRBD1 TRBJ2-2 - TRBV6-4 CASSPGQEGTGELFF TGTGCCAGCAGTCCGGGACAGGAAGGGACCGGGGAGCTGTTTTTT
TRBD1 TRBJ1-6 - TRBV6-5 CASSTGTESLTLHF TGTGCCAGCAGTACCGGGACAGAGTCCCTGACCCTCCACTTT
- TRBJ2-7 - TRBV20-1 CSASGISEQYF TGCAGTGCTAGTGGCATTTCCGAGCAGTACTTC
- TRBJ2-3 - TRBV7-2 CASSPSMSTDTQYF TGTGCCAGCAGCCCTTCCATGAGCACAGATACGCAGTATTTT
- TRBJ2-7 - TRBV6-1 CASRVRTEAYEQYF TGTGCCAGCAGGGTGAGGACGGAGGCCTACGAGCAGTACTTC
- TRBJ1-2 few TRBV6-1 CASSGNREIDGYTF TGTGCCAGCAGTGGTAACAGGGAAATTGATGGCTACACCTTC
- TRBJ1-4 - TRBV25-1 CATVDQTKGDEKLFF TGTGCCACCGTTGACCAGACCAAGGGGGATGAAAAACTGTTTTTT
- TRBJ2-5 - TRBV20-1 CSARDRLPQYF TGCAGTGCTAGAGATCGGCTCCCCCAGTACTTC
TRBD1 TRBJ1-2 - TRBV30 CAWSSKGQALYGYTF TGTGCCTGGAGTTCTAAGGGACAGGCCCTTTATGGCTACACCTTC
TRBD2 TRBJ2-3 - TRBV9 CASSVNTSGSLGPDTQYF TGTGCCAGCAGCGTTAATACTAGCGGGAGTTTGGGCCCAGATACGCAGTATTTT
- TRBJ2-3 few TRBV5-8 CASSPLGVGDTQYF TGTGCCAGCAGCCCCCTGGGGGTTGGGGATACGCAGTATTTT
- TRBJ2-7 - TRBV29-1 CSVEEHSYEQYF TGCAGCGTTGAAGAGCACAGCTACGAGCAGTACTTC
- TRBJ2-3 - TRBV4-3 CASSQETGWDTQYF TGCGCCAGCAGCCAAGAGACTGGGTGGGATACGCAGTATTTT
- TRBJ2-6 - TRBV5-1 CASSSTGTSSGANVLTF TGCGCCAGCAGCTCCACAGGGACCAGCTCTGGGGCCAACGTCCTGACTTTC
- TRBJ2-3 - TRBV7-2 CASSLAGSGGTDTQYF TGTGCCAGCAGCTTAGCGGGGTCAGGGGGCACAGATACGCAGTATTTT
TRBD2 TRBJ2-7 - TRBV4-3 CASSQGSWTSYHEQYF TGCGCCAGCAGCCAAGGATCTTGGACTAGCTATCACGAGCAGTACTTC
- TRBJ1-5 once TRBV7-2 CASSLTDNQPQHF TGTGCCAGCAGCTTAACAGACAATCAGCCCCAGCATTTT
TRBD2 TRBJ2-7 - TRBV30 CAWSPAGGRSYEQYF TGTGCCTGGAGTCCGGCGGGGGGGAGAAGTTACGAGCAGTACTTC
TRBD2 TRBJ2-4 - TRBV5-4 CASSLGGWLAGVTTKNIQYF TGTGCCAGCAGCTTGGGGGGTTGGCTAGCGGGAGTTACGACCAAAAACATTCAGTACTTC
TRBD1 TRBJ2-5 few TRBV30 CAWRRQGVETQYF TGTGCCTGGAGAAGACAGGGAGTGGAGACCCAGTACTTC
- TRBJ2-2 - TRBV7-9 CASSLVANTGELFF TGTGCCAGCAGCTTAGTTGCGAACACCGGGGAGCTGTTTTTT
TRBD1 TRBJ1-6 - TRBV2 CASGTTGDNSPLHF TGTGCCAGCGGTACGACAGGGGATAATTCACCCCTCCACTTT
- TRBJ1-1 - TRBV30 CASGTRLRTEAFF TGTGCCTCAGGGACCAGGCTGAGAACTGAAGCTTTCTTT